The entry below describes one TCR beta chain. The sample comes from a study of blood T cell repertoires in COVID-19. In germline, CDR1 is MNHEY, CDR2 SVGAGI. V shed 7 bases, J shed 6 bases, and the junction held 5 bases outside the gene matches. The CDR3 is 13 amino acids. This table comes from immunoSEQ multiplex PCR, and its TCRdb copy is limited to in-frame clones, with some not included. The sample contains 150,000 to 200,000 clones, approximately 85% of which appear only once. This chain connects TRBV6-5 to TRBJ2-7, with 11 bases that match TRBD1. The sequencing input was peripheral blood. This TCR derives from a man older than 75 with COVID-19, enrolled during active disease. The CDR3 DNA reads TGTGCCAGCATCCCGGGACAGGGGGGCGAGCAGTACTTC. Residues: CASIPGQGGEQYF.